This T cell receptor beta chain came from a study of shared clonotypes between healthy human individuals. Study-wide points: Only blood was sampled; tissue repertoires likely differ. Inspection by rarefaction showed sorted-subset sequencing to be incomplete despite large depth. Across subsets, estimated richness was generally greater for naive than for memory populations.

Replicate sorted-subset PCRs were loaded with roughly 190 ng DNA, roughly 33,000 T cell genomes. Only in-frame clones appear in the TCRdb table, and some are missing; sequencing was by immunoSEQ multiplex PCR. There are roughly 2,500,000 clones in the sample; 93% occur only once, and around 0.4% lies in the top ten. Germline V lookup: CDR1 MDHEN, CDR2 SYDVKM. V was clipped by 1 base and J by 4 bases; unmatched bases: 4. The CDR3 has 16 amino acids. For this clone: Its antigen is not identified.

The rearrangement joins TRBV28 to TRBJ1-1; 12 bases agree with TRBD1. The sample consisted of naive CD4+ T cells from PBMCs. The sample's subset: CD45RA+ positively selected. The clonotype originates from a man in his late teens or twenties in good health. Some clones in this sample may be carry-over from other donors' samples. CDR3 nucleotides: TGTGCCAGCAGTTTATCGGGGACAGGGGGCCTCACTGAAGCTTTCTTT. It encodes CASSLSGTGGLTEAFF.